The text below deals with one T cell receptor beta chain. This entry is derived from a study of T cells in tuberculosis. Study conclusions and caveats: Low-affinity CD1B-GMM tetramer-binding T cells may have been missed.

Sequencing of TCR-alpha and TCR-beta chains was unpaired. Some clones are missing from TCRdb's copy, which holds only in-frame ones; the method was immunoSEQ multiplex PCR. The data contain 88,000 or so clones, roughly 90% of them seen just once; the ten biggest clones take up less than 2.5%. After thawing and overnight rest, PBMC were stained with GMM-loaded CD1B tetramer, viability dye and anti-CD3 for sorting. CD1B tetramers were loaded with Rhodococcus equi-derived C32 glucose monomycolate. Before cryopreservation, the sorted PBMC lost their CD14-expressing monocytes. From each donor, roughly 99,000 tetramer-negative cells were sorted. Trimming stripped 7 bases from V and 7 bases from J, with 17 bases between. This CDR3 is built from 14 residues. The germline gives CDR1 SQVTM, CDR2 ANQGSEA.

V and J are TRBV29-1 and TRBJ1-6; tentatively, D is TRBD1 (5 bases). Sequencing was done on a sample of CD1b-GMM tetramer-negative cells sorted from PBMCs. This TCR derives from an adult woman with latent tuberculosis. The CDR3 sequence: CSARGSGGNSPLHF. As DNA, the CDR3 is TGCAGCGCACGGGGCTCCGGGGGGAATTCACCCCTCCACTTT.